These 29 T cell receptor beta chains were all obtained from the same sample, sequenced in a study of cytomegalovirus exposure and HLA in healthy donors. The PCR contained 60 Vbeta and 13 Jbeta primers. Produced via immunoSEQ multiplex PCR; TCRdb's table is partial and in-frame only. The sample lists about 120,000 clones, about four fifths occurring once. The sample taken for sequencing was PBMCs. The source of these receptors is a female donor in good health and CMV-seropositive.

V gene TRBV25-1 combines with J gene TRBJ2-1; TRBD1 is a possible D gene (5 bases). This CDR3 comprises 13 residues. Germline CDR1 and CDR2: MGHDK and SYGVNS. The V gene lost 2 bases and the J gene lost 4 bases, with 6 bases spanning the gap. The CDR3 region is CASSETGYNEQFF. DNA for the CDR3: TGTGCCAGCAGTGAAACAGGTTACAATGAGCAGTTCTTC.

The chain joins TRBV19 to TRBJ1-1, with 8 nucleotides matching TRBD1. CDR1 is LNHDA, CDR2 SQIVND, per germline (reference sequence). After removal of 4 bases from V and 1 base from J, the junction contained 5 bases not matched to a gene. The CDR3 is 15 amino acids. CDR3 in DNA: TGTGCCAGTAGTACCGGGACAGGTACGAACACTGAAGCTTTCTTT. Translated, it gives CASSTGTGTNTEAFF. Drawing the rest from reference TRBV19 and TRBJ1-1, the complete variable domain is DGGITQSPKYLFRKEGQNVTLSCEQNLNHDAMYWYRQDPGQGLRLIYYSQIVNDFQKGDIAEGYSVSREKKESFPLTVTSAQKNPTAFYLCASSTGTGTNTEAFFGQGTRLTVV.

The J gene is TRBJ2-2, the V gene TRBV6-6, with 11 bases lining up with TRBD2. V shed 10 bases and J 1 base; nucleotides not matched to a gene: 8. This CDR3 has 16 amino acids. Germline V gives CDR1 MNHNY, CDR2 SVGAGI (reference sequence). CDR3 residues: CATRPGTSGNTGELFF. The CDR3 nucleotides read TGTGCCACACGACCCGGGACTAGCGGGAACACCGGGGAGCTGTTTTTT.

A single count supports this clone. The V gene is TRBV4-1, the J gene TRBJ2-5, with D unresolved. CDR3 length: 12 residues. Germline V CDR1 and CDR2: MGHRA, YSYEKL. V gave up 6 bases and J gave up 2 bases, with 7 bases separating them. The CDR3, as DNA: TGCGCCAGCAGTCCAGGACAAGAGACCCAGTACTTC. Residues: CASSPGQETQYF.

This clone was observed once. The genes are TRBV6-6 and TRBJ2-7, with 7 bases fitting TRBD1. V dropped 7 bases and J dropped 2; count of bases not matched to a gene: 8. The CDR3 has 14 amino acids. Per the germline V gene, CDR1 is MNHNY and CDR2 is SVGAGI (reference sequence). The CDR3 DNA follows: TGTGCCAGCATCCGCCGGGGACAGCCCTACGAGCAGTACTTC. Translated, it gives CASIRRGQPYEQYF.

J is TRBJ2-5 and V is TRBV4-2, with a weak D call TRBD2 (6 bases). Trimming took 0 bases from V and 7 from J, leaving 27 bases between them. Germline CDR1 and CDR2: LGHNA and YNFKEQ. The CDR3 runs 19 residues. CDR3 protein: CASSQDRVGAGRRHGTQYF. Here the CDR3 DNA reads TGTGCCAGCAGCCAAGATAGGGTTGGTGCAGGGAGGCGTCATGGGACCCAGTACTTC.

The V call is TRBV28, the J call TRBJ1-5; D is undetermined. This CDR3 comprises 14 residues. Germline CDR1 and CDR2: MDHEN and SYDVKM. V was cut by 7 bases and J by 7 bases, with 17 bases left in between. Written as DNA, the CDR3 is TGTGCCAGCACCCCATTAGGCCGGGTCCAGCCCCAGCATTTT. It codes for CASTPLGRVQPQHF.

The genes are TRBV6-1 and TRBJ1-2; tentative D call: TRBD1 (5 bases). In germline, CDR1 is MNHNS, CDR2 SASEGT. There are 11 residues in the CDR3. Trimming took 2 bases from V and 12 from J, leaving 10 bases between them. CDR3 region: CASSELPGHTF. In nucleotides, the CDR3 is TGTGCCAGCAGTGAACTCCCAGGGCACACCTTC.

Turning to this clone: Relative to the germline gene, one junction end is altered; a read error may explain this. This sequence joins TRBV19 and TRBJ2-7; no firm D call. The CDR3 consists of 13 residues. From germline, CDR1 is LNHDA and CDR2 SQIVND (reference sequence). In DNA form, the CDR3 reads TGTGCCAGTAGTATAGGCGACTCCTCCGAGCAGTACTTC. Amino acids: CASSIGDSSEQYF.

This chain connects TRBV5-1 to TRBJ2-3, with D possibly being TRBD1 (6 bases). CDR3 length: 15 amino acids. Germline V CDR1 and CDR2: SGHRS, YFSETQ. Trimming stripped 2 bases from V and 3 bases from J, with 13 bases between. The CDR3 reads CASSFDRPETDTQYF. The CDR3 bases are TGCGCCAGCAGCTTCGACAGGCCTGAGACAGATACGCAGTATTTT. Combining the CDR3 with reference TRBV5-1 and TRBJ2-3 gives the whole variable domain KAGVTQTPRYLIKTRGQQVTLSCSPISGHRSVSWYQQTPGQGLQFLFEYFSETQRNKGNFPGRFSGRQFSNSRSEMNVSTLELGDSALYLCASSFDRPETDTQYFGPGTRLTVL.

The rearrangement joins TRBV30 to TRBJ2-3; no reliable D call. This CDR3 region has 15 residues. Trimming cost V 3 bases and J 0 bases, with 13 bases left between them. Germline V gene data show CDR1 as GTSNPN and CDR2 as SVGIG (reference sequence). As DNA, the CDR3 is TGTGCCTGGAGGTTCGGAACAGTGAGCACAGATACGCAGTATTTT. Translating it yields CAWRFGTVSTDTQYF.

This chain uses TRBV28 with TRBJ2-3, with a tentative D call TRBD2 (6 bases). Between the trimmed V and J ends, which lost 4 bases and 6 bases, there was a span of 17 bases. The germline gives CDR1 MDHEN, CDR2 SYDVKM. The CDR3 has 15 residues. The CDR3 DNA follows: TGTGCCAGCAGTTCTATCGGGACTCCGAGTGATACGCAGTATTTT. Amino acid sequence: CASSSIGTPSDTQYF. Looking up the rest from reference TRBV28 and TRBJ2-3 gives the full variable domain: DVKVTQSSRYLVKRTGEKVFLECVQDMDHENMFWYRQDPGLGLRLIYFSYDVKMKEKGDIPEGYSVSREKKERFSLILESASTNQTSMYLCASSSIGTPSDTQYFGPGTRLTVL.

The V and J genes are TRBV4-3 and TRBJ2-7; 7 positions match TRBD1. CDR3 length equals 17 residues. The germline CDR1 and CDR2 sequences are LGHNA and YSLEER. The ends lost 4 bases at V and 2 bases at J; junction bases unmatched: 14. The CDR3 DNA reads as TGCGCCAGCAGCCCCCGGGACAGAAAAGACGCAGCCTACGAGCAGTACTTC. This encodes CASSPRDRKDAAYEQYF.

The genes are TRBV5-1 and TRBJ2-5; D may be TRBD1 (6 bases). CDR3 length equals 15 residues. The V gene's germline CDR1 is SGHRS and CDR2 YFSETQ. Trimming left V 4 bases short and J 0 bases short, with 13 bases between. The CDR3 reads CASSTGQQYQETQYF. The CDR3 DNA reads TGCGCCAGCAGCACCGGACAGCAGTACCAAGAGACCCAGTACTTC.

The J gene is TRBJ2-7, the V gene TRBV5-6, with D unclear. V dropped 3 bases and J dropped 0 bases, with 7 bases sitting between them. This CDR3 comprises 13 residues. The germline gives CDR1 SGHDT, CDR2 YYEEEE. The DNA for the CDR3 is TGTGCCAGCAGCTCTAAAGACTCCTACGAGCAGTACTTC. This encodes CASSSKDSYEQYF.

The rearrangement joins TRBV4-1 to TRBJ2-4; D possibly corresponds to TRBD2 (6 bases). Deletions cut 3 bases from V and 6 bases from J, with 18 bases between. This CDR3 region has 16 residues. Germline-derived CDR1 and CDR2 are MGHRA and YSYEKL. The CDR3 sequence: CASSQGGLALGNIQYF. The CDR3 bases are TGCGCCAGCAGCCAGGGGGGACTCGCCCTGGGAAACATTCAGTACTTC.

The chain combines TRBV27 with TRBJ1-6; the D gene is possibly TRBD1 (6 bases). The CDR3 has 14 residues. From germline, CDR1 is MNHEY and CDR2 SMNVEV (reference sequence). V was shortened by 3 bases and J by 7 bases, with 10 bases between the two germline ends. CDR3 protein: CASSFGTGNSPLHF. CDR3 DNA: TGTGCCAGCAGTTTTGGCACAGGGAATTCACCCCTCCACTTT.

The CDR3 loop is CASSHRQGSYEQYF. CDR3 nucleotides: TGCGCCAGCAGCCACCGACAGGGCTCCTACGAGCAGTACTTC. The rearrangement joins TRBV4-3 to TRBJ2-7; TRBD1 agrees at 7 bases. The J segment lost 0 bases and the V segment lost 3 bases, leaving 2 bases of the junction unmatched. Germline V gene sequence: CDR1 LGHNA, CDR2 YSLEER. CDR3 length equals 14 residues.

This chain connects TRBV29-1 to TRBJ1-5, with TRBD1 identical over 10 bases. Germline trimming cut 6 bases from V and 4 bases from J; bases unmatched to any gene: 6. CDR1 is SQVTM and CDR2 is ANQGSEA in the germline V gene. This CDR3 has 14 amino acids. CDR3 DNA sequence: TGCAGCGTGGCTGACAGGGGGCAGAATCAGCCCCAGCATTTT. As protein: CSVADRGQNQPQHF.

V and J are TRBV4-3 and TRBJ2-1, with a weak D call TRBD2 (6 bases). The CDR3 extends over 16 amino acids. Germline V gene lookup returns CDR1 LGHNA and CDR2 YSLEER. V lost 4 bases, J lost 6 bases, and 19 bases lay in between. The CDR3 coding sequence is TGCGCCAGCAGCCGTTCCGCGGGGTTTCCCGCCAATGAGCAGTTCTTC. Translation gives CASSRSAGFPANEQFF.

The chain couples TRBV30 to TRBJ2-1; TRBD2 agrees at 7 bases. Germline trimming cut 8 bases from V and 4 bases from J; bases unmatched to any gene: 5. From germline, CDR1 is GTSNPN and CDR2 SVGIG (reference sequence). The CDR3 extends over 12 amino acids. As DNA, the CDR3 is TGTGCCGGAGGGCGGGGGTACAATGAGCAGTTCTTC. Its protein is CAGGRGYNEQFF.

The chain uses TRBV6-4 and TRBJ2-3; TRBD2 is a possible D gene (7 bases). The V end lost 3 bases, the J end lost 1 base, and 11 bases lay between the germline ends. Germline CDR1 reads MRHNA; CDR2 reads SNTAGT. The CDR3 is 15 amino acids. The CDR3 spells CASSEGGGRTDTQYF. The CDR3 bases are TGTGCCAGCAGTGAAGGCGGGGGCCGCACAGATACGCAGTATTTT.

Concerning this clone itself: A read error may account for a junction end that differs from germline. This sample includes further DNA sequences coding for the same CDR3. CDR3 DNA: TGCGCCTGGGACAGGGATAATTCACCCCTCCACTTT. Its translation is CAWDRDNSPLHF. The chain carries TRBV30 and TRBJ1-6; 9 nucleotides match TRBD1. CDR3 length: 12 amino acids. Germline lookup yields CDR1 GTSNPN and CDR2 SVGIG (reference sequence).

In its sample, this clone was seen once. V is TRBV6-1 and J is TRBJ2-5; 11 nucleotides agree with TRBD1. The length of the CDR3 is 14 residues. Germline V CDR1 and CDR2: MNHNS, SASEGT. With V trimmed by 3 bases and J by 3 bases, 0 bases remained unmatched. The CDR3 loop is CASSEGQGEETQYF. The DNA for the CDR3 is TGTGCCAGCAGTGAGGGACAGGGGGAAGAGACCCAGTACTTC.

Comment on this clone: Because the CDR3's place on the DNA is in doubt, the DNA is left out and the CDR3 is given as listed by TCRdb. This CDR3 is CASSSSTRTDTQYF. This chain connects TRBV28 to TRBJ2-3; the table assigns TRBD2, which was not confirmed against the DNA. The CDR3 is 14 residues long, ends included. CDR1 is MDHEN and CDR2 is SYDVKM in the germline V gene.

The chain carries TRBV28 and TRBJ2-5, with 15 nucleotides matching TRBD2. This CDR3 contains 19 residues. From germline, CDR1 is MDHEN and CDR2 SYDVKM. The junction had 15 bases not matched to a gene; V was cut back by 5 bases and J by 5 bases. The CDR3 is CASSPLQFGLAGGLETQYF. The CDR3 DNA reads as TGTGCCAGCAGTCCACTACAGTTCGGACTAGCGGGGGGGCTTGAGACCCAGTACTTC.

Regarding this clone: The sample holds other DNA sequences that translate to the same CDR3. The rearrangement uses TRBV30 and TRBJ1-1, with TRBD1 as a possible D gene (5 bases). The length of the CDR3 is 16 residues. The V end was cut by 0 bases, the J end by 1 base, with 15 bases between. CDR1 is GTSNPN and CDR2 is SVGIG in the germline V gene (reference sequence). The CDR3 here is CAWSVWGGGKNTEAFF. For the CDR3, the DNA is TGTGCCTGGAGTGTATGGGGGGGAGGGAAGAACACTGAAGCTTTCTTT.

This chain joins TRBV29-1 and TRBJ1-1; D gene ambiguous. With 2 bases removed from V and 4 bases from J, the gap between germline ends came to 11 bases. In germline, CDR1 is SQVTM, CDR2 ANQGSEA. There are 13 residues in the CDR3. Here the CDR3 reads CSVEPQEATEAFF. DNA for the CDR3: TGCAGCGTTGAACCGCAAGAGGCCACTGAAGCTTTCTTT.

A single count supports this clone. This chain links TRBV6-1 with TRBJ2-5; D gene uncertain. This CDR3 is built from 14 residues. Deletions cut 0 bases from V and 5 bases from J, with 10 bases between. Germline V gene data show CDR1 as MNHNS and CDR2 as SASEGT. The CDR3 loop reads CASSEARSPETQYF. CDR3 sequence (DNA): TGTGCCAGCAGTGAAGCCAGGTCACCCGAGACCCAGTACTTC.